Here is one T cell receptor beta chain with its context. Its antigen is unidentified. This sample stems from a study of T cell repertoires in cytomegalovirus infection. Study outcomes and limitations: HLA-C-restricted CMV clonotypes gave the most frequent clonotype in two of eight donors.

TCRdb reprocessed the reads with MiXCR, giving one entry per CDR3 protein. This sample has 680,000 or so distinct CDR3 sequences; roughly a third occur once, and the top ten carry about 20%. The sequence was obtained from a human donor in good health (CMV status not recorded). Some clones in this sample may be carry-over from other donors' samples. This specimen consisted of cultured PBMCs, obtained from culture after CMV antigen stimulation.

CDR3 nucleotides: TGTGCCAGCAGCTTAGAGTTTCAGGGCGGCTCTGGAAACACCATATATTTT. Amino acids: CASSLEFQGGSGNTIYF. V gene TRBV7-9 combines with J gene TRBJ1-3; TRBD1 is a possible D gene (5 bases). The V gene lost 1 base and the J gene lost 0 bases, with 13 bases spanning the gap. The germline CDR1 and CDR2 sequences are SEHNR and FQNEAQ (reference sequence). This CDR3 has 17 residues.